Shown below are 22 T cell receptor beta chains from a single sample sequenced in a study of T cell repertoires in cytomegalovirus infection. Via MiXCR, TCRdb re-called the reads, giving one row per CDR3 protein. The sample has 350,000 to 550,000 distinct CDR3 sequences, under 40% seen once; the top ten hold roughly 13%. Material for sequencing was PBMCs. The receptors were sampled from a human donor in good health (CMV status not recorded). Some clones in this sample may be carry-over from other donors' samples.

This clonotype has more than one count but fewer than ten. The V gene is TRBV7-2, the J gene TRBJ1-2; the D is unclear. The V gene's germline CDR1 is SGHTA and CDR2 FQGNSA. The CDR3 is 15 residues long. Trimming took off 1 base at V and 1 base at J, with 10 bases between the two ends. CDR3 sequence reads: CASSLGPSLNYGYTF. Written as DNA, the CDR3 is TGTGCCAGCAGCTTAGGTCCCTCCCTTAACTATGGCTACACCTTC.

There are many counts of this clonotype. CDR3 sequence reads: CASSLVELLAGVETQYF. The CDR3 DNA reads as TGTGCCAGCAGCTTAGTGGAACTTCTAGCGGGGGTAGAGACCCAGTACTTC. The chain uses TRBV7-2 and TRBJ2-5; 10 bases are shared with TRBD2. The CDR3 contains 17 residues. The germline V gene has CDR1 SGHTA and CDR2 FQGNSA. Trimming cost V 1 base and J 4 bases; bases outside gene matches: 9.

This clonotype occurred a few times. The chain uses TRBV29-1 and TRBJ2-5; D possibly corresponds to TRBD2 (5 bases). CDR3 length: 14 amino acids. V was clipped by 3 bases and J by 5 bases, with 16 bases between them. Germline V gene lookup returns CDR1 SQVTM and CDR2 ANQGSEA. Here the CDR3 DNA reads TGCAGCGTTGATAGAGGACTTCAGGACGAGACCCAGTACTTC. The encoded protein is CSVDRGLQDETQYF.

The chain is built from TRBV5-4 and TRBJ2-7; D perhaps matches TRBD1 (6 bases). The CDR3 is 16 amino acids. Germline lookup yields CDR1 SGHNT and CDR2 YYREEE (reference sequence). Trimming removed 4 bases at V and 3 bases at J, with 20 bases between. The CDR3, as DNA: TGTGCCAGCAGCCAGGACAGTCCGGCAACGATCTACGAGCAGTACTTC. Residues: CASSQDSPATIYEQYF.

This clonotype was counted a few times. The CDR3 DNA follows: TGTGCCAGCAGTCCGACAGGTGATGCCTATCAGCCCCAGCATTTT. It encodes CASSPTGDAYQPQHF. The chain joins TRBV27 to TRBJ1-5; tentative D call: TRBD1 (6 bases). Germline V CDR1 and CDR2: MNHEY, SMNVEV (reference sequence). This CDR3 has 15 residues. Trimming stripped 5 bases from V and 5 bases from J, with 16 bases between.

This chain joins TRBV5-6 and TRBJ2-7, with no clear D. V was cut by 0 bases and J by 5 bases, with 6 bases left in between. Germline lookup yields CDR1 SGHDT and CDR2 YYEEEE. The CDR3 has 12 amino acids. The DNA of the CDR3 is TGTGCCAGCAGCTTGGACCCACACGAGCAGTACTTC. Translating gives CASSLDPHEQYF.

Comments on this clonotype: Since no conserved phenylalanine or tryptophan closes the CDR3, a read error is the likely cause. No DNA is shown, since the ends of the CDR3 on it are uncertain; the CDR3 is the one TCRdb lists. This chain connects TRBV7-2 to TRBJ2-1. The CDR3 is 12 amino acids long, termini counted. Looked up from germline, CDR1 is SGHTA and CDR2 is FQGNSA. The CDR3 sequence: CASSLVAYEQLL.

The rearrangement links TRBV19 to TRBJ1-2; D ambiguous. Germline CDR1 LNHDA, CDR2 SQIVND (reference sequence). The CDR3 covers 13 residues. Trimming stripped 8 bases from V and 3 bases from J, with 13 bases between. DNA for the CDR3: TGTGCCAGTGATGGCCGAGGACACTATGGCTACACCTTC. It specifies CASDGRGHYGYTF.

This clonotype came up a few times. The chain joins TRBV6-2 or TRBV6-3 to TRBJ2-7; maybe TRBD1 (6 bases). Looked up from germline, CDR1 is MNHEY and CDR2 is SVGEGT. The V gene lost 4 bases and the J gene lost 6 bases, with 10 bases spanning the gap. The CDR3 loop spans 12 amino acids. CDR3 sequence: CASSFGQFEQYF. CDR3 bases: TGTGCCAGCAGTTTTGGACAGTTCGAGCAGTACTTC.

The genes are TRBV6-6 and TRBJ2-3; D remains ambiguous. Germline assignment: CDR1 MNHNY and CDR2 SVGAGI (reference sequence). The CDR3 has 16 amino acids. The V end was cut by 0 bases, the J end by 2 bases, with 12 bases between. This CDR3 reads CASSYSRLPNTDTQYF. CDR3 nucleotide sequence: TGTGCCAGCAGTTACTCCAGACTTCCAAACACAGATACGCAGTATTTT.

This chain links TRBV6-2 or TRBV6-3 with TRBJ2-3; D might be TRBD2 (6 bases). Germline lookup yields CDR1 MNHEY and CDR2 SVGEGT. V was cut by 0 bases and J by 6 bases, with 16 bases left in between. The length of the CDR3 is 16 residues. The CDR3 DNA is TGTGCCAGCAGTTACTCGGCTAGCGCGGCTTGGGATACGCAGTATTTT. Translation: CASSYSASAAWDTQYF.

The J gene is TRBJ2-5, the V gene TRBV5-8; 7 bases map to TRBD2. Trimming removed 4 bases from V and 0 bases from J; junction bases left unmatched: 6. Germline loops: CDR1 SGHTS, CDR2 YDEGEE. The CDR3 has 15 residues. This CDR3 is CASSRGDQYQETQYF. The CDR3 DNA reads as TGTGCCAGCAGCCGGGGGGACCAGTACCAAGAGACCCAGTACTTC.

This clonotype was detected many times. The chain uses TRBV7-6 and TRBJ2-5; possibly TRBD2 for D (5 bases). Germline lookup yields CDR1 SGHVS and CDR2 FNYEAQ. The CDR3 contains 14 residues. V was trimmed by 1 base and J by 1 base, leaving 7 bases between them. The CDR3 sequence: CASSLVARQETQYF. DNA for the CDR3: TGTGCCAGCAGCTTAGTAGCGCGCCAAGAGACCCAGTACTTC.

J is TRBJ1-1 and V is TRBV14; D uncertain. The CDR3 extends over 16 amino acids. Trimming pared 0 bases from V and 1 base from J, leaving 12 bases between. The V gene's germline CDR1 is SGHDN and CDR2 FVKESK. CDR3 sequence (DNA): TGTGCCAGCAGCCAAGATCATAGGTTATCGAACACTGAAGCTTTCTTT. It is translated as CASSQDHRLSNTEAFF.

In the case of this clonotype: One base away lies a much larger clone, so this may be a sequencing read error. This chain joins TRBV28 and TRBJ1-2; D might be TRBD1 (6 bases). The CDR3 totals 16 residues. Germline V gene lookup returns CDR1 MDHEN and CDR2 SYDVKM. The CDR3: CASSPPGEGQIYGYIF. The DNA of the CDR3 is TGTGCCAGCAGTCCACCGGGGGAGGGACAAATCTATGGCTACATCTTC.

The chain carries TRBV28 and TRBJ2-7; 9 bases agree with TRBD2. Per germline, CDR1 MDHEN and CDR2 SYDVKM. The CDR3 sequence is 15 residues long. The junction had 4 bases not matched to a gene; V was cut back by 2 bases and J by 2 bases. CDR3 nucleotide sequence: TGTGCCAGCAGTTTAGGACTAGCGCAACCCTACGAGCAGTACTTC. Encoded protein: CASSLGLAQPYEQYF. Full variable domain (outside the CDR3, taken from reference TRBV28 and TRBJ2-7): DVKVTQSSRYLVKRTGEKVFLECVQDMDHENMFWYRQDPGLGLRLIYFSYDVKMKEKGDIPEGYSVSREKKERFSLILESASTNQTSMYLCASSLGLAQPYEQYFGPGTRLTVT.

This clonotype was recorded a few times. This chain joins TRBV6-2 or TRBV6-3 and TRBJ2-7; 10 bases agree with TRBD1. The CDR3 runs 15 residues. Germline V gives CDR1 MNHEY, CDR2 SVGEGT. The V segment lost 2 bases and the J segment 2 bases; nucleotides outside the gene matches: 3. CDR3 DNA: TGTGCCAGCAGTTACGGGACAGGGGCTACCTACGAGCAGTACTTC. This codes for CASSYGTGATYEQYF.

Turning to this clonotype: This may be a read error: a much more frequent sequence differs by one nucleotide. The CDR3 DNA reads as TGTGCCAGCAGTTTTGACAGTGGGACCGAGTACTTC. It yields the protein CASSFDSGTEYF. The gene calls are TRBV12-3 or TRBV12-4 and TRBJ2-5; D is perhaps TRBD1 or TRBD2 (5 bases each). CDR3 length equals 12 residues.

In its sample, this clonotype was seen a few times. The chain employs TRBV7-2 and TRBJ2-3; TRBD2 matches at 9 bases. Germline V gene data show CDR1 as SGHTA and CDR2 as FQGNSA. CDR3 length: 14 residues. V lost 5 bases to trimming and J lost 5 bases; unmatched junction nucleotides: 5. The CDR3 region has the DNA TGTGCCAGCAGCAGCGGACTAGCGAAAGATACGCAGTATTTT. Protein product: CASSSGLAKDTQYF.

This chain connects TRBV12-3 or TRBV12-4 to TRBJ1-3; D is perhaps TRBD1 (5 bases). There are 16 residues in the CDR3. V lost 6 bases to trimming and J lost 4 bases, with 19 bases between them. Here the CDR3 DNA reads TGTGCCAGCAGGACCGCGGGACGGTTTACAGGAAACACCATATATTTT. Amino acids: CASRTAGRFTGNTIYF.

The chain combines TRBV6-2 or TRBV6-3 with TRBJ2-1; TRBD2 agrees at 9 bases. V lost 8 bases and J lost 5; bases outside the gene matches: 10. The CDR3 is 15 residues long. Germline V lookup: CDR1 MNHEY, CDR2 SVGEGT. CDR3 sequence reads: CASRGRDHVNNEQFF. CDR3 nucleotides: TGTGCCAGCCGCGGGAGGGACCACGTAAACAATGAGCAGTTCTTC.

This clonotype has more than one count but fewer than ten. CDR3 nucleotide sequence: TGTGCCAGCAGCTGGGGACAGCGCATGAACACTGAAGCTTTCTTT. Protein: CASSWGQRMNTEAFF. V and J are TRBV7-6 and TRBJ1-1, with 7 bases that match TRBD1. The CDR3 consists of 15 residues. Germline CDR1 reads SGHVS; CDR2 reads FNYEAQ. Trimming cost V 4 bases and J 0 bases; bases outside gene matches: 5. Based on the CDR3 plus reference TRBV7-6 and TRBJ1-1, the full variable domain is GAGVSQSPRYKVTKRGQDVALRCDPISGHVSLYWYRQALGQGPEFLTYFNYEAQQDKSGLPNDRFSAERPEGSISTLTIQRTEQRDSAMYRCASSWGQRMNTEAFFGQGTRLTVV.